This TCR beta chain was recovered during a study of T cells in Graves' hyperthyroidism and ophthalmopathy. Study results and limitations: Ophthalmopathy onset followed model prediction by a median roughly 6 months.

There are many counts of this clonotype. Its antigen is unidentified. Amplification of TCR beta CDR3 regions used RNA as the template. HTBI primers were used for first-round RT-PCR of the TCR CDR3. From the multiplex PCR reads, TCRdb called clonotypes with MiXCR, one entry per CDR3 protein. This table holds some 320,000 distinct CDR3 sequences, approximately 14% found once. Trimming took 2 bases from V and 4 from J, leaving 9 bases between them. The CDR3 is made up of 13 amino acids. Per germline, CDR1 SGDLS and CDR2 YYNGEE. The sequenced material came from blood. This sequence originates from a middle-aged woman with Graves' ophthalmopathy. V gene TRBV9 combines with J gene TRBJ1-1; weak D call: TRBD1 (6 bases). The CDR3 DNA reads TGTGCCAGCAGCGTGGGACATGCCACTGAAGCTTTCTTT. It translates to CASSVGHATEAFF.